The rows below give T cell receptor beta chains drawn from one sample of a study of blood T cells in healthy people across ages. TCRdb re-called the 5' RACE reads through MiXCR, storing one row per CDR3 protein. Among some 670,000 distinct CDR3 sequences listed, around 50% were seen once. The sample consisted of blood. The receptors stem from an elderly woman in good health. The CDR3 runs from the conserved cysteine through the conserved F or W. D genes are given only for firm matches. Rows may omit the clone size; those that give it use once, few, many or a size class.

J gene | D gene | V gene | clone size | CDR3 DNA | CDR3 protein
TRBJ2-3 | NA | TRBV12-3/TRBV12-4 | NA | TGTGCCAGCAGTCTAATAACAGGTCCTAGCACAGATACGCAGTATTTT | CASSLITGPSTDTQYF
TRBJ2-7 | NA | TRBV6-6 | few | TGTGCCAGCAGTTACTTGTCGGGTGGCTACGAGCAGTACTTC | CASSYLSGGYEQYF
TRBJ2-1 | NA | TRBV27 | many | TGTGCCAGCAGTCCCCAGATCGGTGACGAGCAGTTCTTC | CASSPQIGDEQFF
TRBJ2-7 | TRBD2 | TRBV28 | NA | TGTGCCAGCAAGGCGGGGGGATACAATGAGCAGTACTTC | CASKAGGYNEQYF
TRBJ2-1 | NA | TRBV15 | many | TGTGCCACCAGCAGAGGGACAGTTTTTGGCAATGAGCAGTTCTTC | CATSRGTVFGNEQFF
TRBJ2-3 | TRBD1 | TRBV20-1 | many | TGCAGTGCTAATGACAGGGGAAGGGATACGCAGTATTTT | CSANDRGRDTQYF
TRBJ1-1 | NA | TRBV5-5 | NA | TGTGCCAGCAGCCAGGACTGGGACGATACTGAAGCTTTCTTT | CASSQDWDDTEAFF
TRBJ2-7 | NA | TRBV20-1 | many | TGCAGTGCCCCAAATCACTACGAGCAGTACTTC | CSAPNHYEQYF
TRBJ2-7 | NA | TRBV6-6 | NA | TGTGCCAGCAGTTTCGGGCAGGGAAAATACGAGCAGTACTTC | CASSFGQGKYEQYF
TRBJ2-1 | TRBD2 | TRBV5-6 | NA | TGTGCCAGCAGCAAGCGGGGGGGCGGGCAGTTCTTC | CASSKRGGGQFF
TRBJ1-4 | NA | TRBV25-1 | few | TGTGCCAGCAGTGACCCAGGGCGAGTCGGTGAAAAACTGTTTTTT | CASSDPGRVGEKLFF
TRBJ2-7 | NA | TRBV6-1 | few | TGTGCCAGCAGTGAAGAAGGCAGATACAATGAGCAGTACTTC | CASSEEGRYNEQYF
TRBJ2-7 | TRBD2 | TRBV4-2 | NA | TGTGCCAGCAGCCAAGACCGGGCTAGCGGGTCCTACGAGCAGTACTTC | CASSQDRASGSYEQYF
TRBJ2-1 | TRBD2 | TRBV7-2 | NA | TGTGCCAGCAGTTCTAGGACTAGCGGGGGTGGGACCCAGTTCTTC | CASSSRTSGGGTQFF
TRBJ2-7 | NA | TRBV14 | few | TGTGCCAGCAGCCAAGATAGAGGGATCTACGAGCAGTACTTC | CASSQDRGIYEQYF
TRBJ2-1 | TRBD2 | TRBV3-1 | many | TGTGCCAGCAGGCTAGCGGGAGTCCCCTACAATGAGCAGTTCTTC | CASRLAGVPYNEQFF
TRBJ1-5 | TRBD1 | TRBV5-1 | few | TGCGCCAGCAGCGCGGCCGGGACAGGGAACCAGCCCCAGCATTTT | CASSAAGTGNQPQHF
TRBJ2-3 | NA | TRBV9 | NA | TGTGCCAGCAGCGTAGCCCTCCGGGAAGACATCACAGATACGCAGTATTTT | CASSVALREDITDTQYF
TRBJ2-5 | NA | TRBV9 | few | TGTGCCAGCAGCGTAGGTACGGGCCAAGTGACCCAGTACTTC | CASSVGTGQVTQYF
TRBJ2-7 | NA | TRBV15 | few | TGTGCCACCAGCAGAGATTTGCCACACACCTACAATGAGCAGTACTTC | CATSRDLPHTYNEQYF
TRBJ2-1 | TRBD2 | TRBV10-2 | NA | TGCGCCAGCAGTGAGCCGGGACTAGCGGAACTCAATGAGCAGTTCTTC | CASSEPGLAELNEQFF
TRBJ1-2 | NA | TRBV10-3 | NA | TGTGCCAACCACGGTGGGGGGGATGGCTACACCTTC | CANHGGGDGYTF
TRBJ2-1 | NA | TRBV29-1 | many | TGCAGCGCTACCCGGGACGGCTTTAGCTCCTACAATGAGCAGTTCTTC | CSATRDGFSSYNEQFF
TRBJ2-4 | NA | TRBV15 | NA | TGTGCCACCAGCAGAGATAGGGGCAGCCAAAACATTCAGTACTTC | CATSRDRGSQNIQYF
TRBJ2-4 | TRBD1 | TRBV2 | NA | TGTGCCAGCACCTCGACAGGGAACATTCAGTACTTC | CASTSTGNIQYF
TRBJ2-5 | NA | TRBV6-2/TRBV6-3 | NA | TGTGCCAGCATCCCCAGTGCGGGGTCGGAGCAGTACTTC | CASIPSAGSEQYF
TRBJ1-5 | NA | TRBV6-6 | many | TGTGCCAGCAGTTACGAGGGGGGCTCTCAGCCCCAGCATTTT | CASSYEGGSQPQHF